This T cell receptor beta chain was identified during a study of CD8 T cells in Susac syndrome (dated by TCRdb to between 2018 and 2021). As for the study more broadly: Repertoire sequencing was used to test whether CD8+ T cell activation and differentiation in Susac syndrome was antigen driven.

Concerning this clonotype itself: Its recognized antigen is unknown. The sample holds no much larger clone one base away, and base qualities are not on file.

RNA was extracted using the RNeasy kit, and roughly 0.5 to 1 ug of the RNA was reverse transcribed with random hexamers. TCR beta CDR3 regions were amplified with the immunoSEQ multiplex PCR assay covering 54 Vbeta and 13 Jbeta segments. To correct PCR amplification bias, a synthetic template baseline was used for both primer optimization and computational correction. As for the original processing: Reads were annotated to V, D and J genes according to IMGT and were analyzed with immunoSEQ Analyzer, with only productive sequences retained. To calculate clonality, Shannon entropy was normalized by log2 of the number of productive unique sequences and then subtracted from one. Public and private clones were assessed among the 100 most prevalent clones of each patient and control. Clones were defined as Susac-specific when absent from the healthy and MS cohorts, from fewer than 1,200 published viral clones and from other ImmuneACCESS disease sequences. Using fastp at Q25 and MiXCR, TCRdb reprocessed the public reads and kept productive beta chains. Every distinct CDR3 protein forms one entry, paired with its most common genes and DNA. The V and J calls, along with clone size, are taken from TCRdb and not from the paper's own processing. This sample has a few hundred thousand distinct CDR3 sequences in its table, and 90% to 95% of those were observed once. Clones ranked in the top ten supply roughly 0.07% of the sample.

High-throughput TCR beta sequencing profiled peripheral blood CD8+ and CD4+ T cells from healthy donors, Susac syndrome patients and multiple sclerosis patients. Multiple sclerosis controls were treatment-naive patients with stable or active relapsing-remitting disease fulfilling revised McDonald criteria. Bulk CD8+ and CD4+ T cells were purified magnetically by negative isolation, whereas CD8+ TEMRA cells were enriched by FACS. Blood was collected in EDTA tubes and processed within 24 hours, with PBMCs isolated through density gradient centrifugation. PBMCs destined for TCR sequencing were cryopreserved in liquid nitrogen and later thawed in a 37 °C water bath. A purity of at least 90% was achieved for sorted or isolated CD4+, CD8+ and CD8+ TEMRA cells. The paper as a whole reports these results and caveats: The number of individuals in the TCR sequencing and HLA analysis was acknowledged as relatively small.

Trimming removed 7 bases from V and 8 bases from J; the gene matches leave 4 bases unexplained. The germline V gene (reference sequence) provides CDR1 DFQATT and CDR2 SNEGSKA. From cysteine to phenylalanine, the CDR3 is 11 amino acids long. Only CDR3 DNA is held: 33 bases, read in frame from base 1. Input material: CD4+ T cells from PBMCs. The rearrangement combines TRBV20-1 with TRBJ1-4; 7 bases in between match TRBD1. The TCR comes from a human donor with multiple sclerosis. The CDR3 region reads CSVDREEKLFF. The base sequence is TGCAGTGTTGACAGGGAGGAAAAACTGTTTTTT.